The clone carrying this TCR beta chain was seen at least ten times. The data were taken from a study of Graves' ophthalmopathy and Graves' hyperthyroidism. Stable hyperthyroidism referred to disease that showed no ophthalmopathy within 18 months of follow-up. Amplifying from RNA transcripts, the study obtained TCR beta CDR3 regions. Investigators did first-round RT-PCR with HTBI primers, then second-round multiplex PCR. MiXCR, applied by TCRdb to the multiplex PCR reads, yields one record per CDR3 protein. Of some 380,000 distinct CDR3 sequences listed, 15% to 17% are singletons. Germline V gene data show CDR1 as MNHEY and CDR2 as SVGEGT. This CDR3 region has 17 residues. V lost 9 bases to trimming and J lost 2 bases, with 25 bases between them.

J is TRBJ2-5 and V is TRBV6-2 or TRBV6-3; maybe TRBD2 (7 bases). Sequencing was done on a sample of peripheral blood. This clonotype was obtained from a young woman with stable Graves' hyperthyroidism. The CDR3, as DNA: TGTGCCAGTAAGCCAGGGGTAGCGGGCCTGAAACAAGAGACCCAGTACTTC. It is translated as CASKPGVAGLKQETQYF.